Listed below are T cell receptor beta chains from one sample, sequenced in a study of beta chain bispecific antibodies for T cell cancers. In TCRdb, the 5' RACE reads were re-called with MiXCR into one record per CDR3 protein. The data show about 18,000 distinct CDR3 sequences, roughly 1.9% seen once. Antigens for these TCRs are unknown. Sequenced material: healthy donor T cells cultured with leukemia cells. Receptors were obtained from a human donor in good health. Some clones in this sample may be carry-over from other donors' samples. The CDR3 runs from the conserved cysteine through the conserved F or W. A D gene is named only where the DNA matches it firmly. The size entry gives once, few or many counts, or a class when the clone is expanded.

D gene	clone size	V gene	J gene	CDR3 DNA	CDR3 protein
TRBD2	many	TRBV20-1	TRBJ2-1	TGCAGTGCTAGAAAGGCGGGGGACTACAATGAGCAGTTCTTC	CSARKAGDYNEQFF
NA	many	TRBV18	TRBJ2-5	TGTGCCAGCTCACGGGACCAAGAGACCCAGTACTTC	CASSRDQETQYF
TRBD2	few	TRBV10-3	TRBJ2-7	TGTGCCATCAGTGAGGGGGGGGTGAGCTCCTACGAGCAGTACTTC	CAISEGGVSSYEQYF
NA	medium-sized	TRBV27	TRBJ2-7	TGTGCCAGCAGTTGGACCCGGGGCTCCTACGAGCAGTACTTC	CASSWTRGSYEQYF
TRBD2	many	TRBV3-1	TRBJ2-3	TGTGCCAGCAGCGAAACTAGCGGGGCGGGAGATACGCAGTATTTT	CASSETSGAGDTQYF
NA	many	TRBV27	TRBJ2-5	TGTGCCAGCAGTTTAAGGAGGCAAGAGACCCAGTACTTC	CASSLRRQETQYF
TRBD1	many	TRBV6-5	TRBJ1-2	TGTGCCAGCAGAGAGTCGGACAGGGATCGGTATGGCTACACCTTC	CASRESDRDRYGYTF
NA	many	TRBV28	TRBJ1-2	TGTGCCAGCTCCTCTCCCCCGGACCCGGGAGAGGGCTACACCTTC	CASSSPPDPGEGYTF
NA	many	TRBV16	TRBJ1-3	TGTGCCAGCAGCCAATCTGAGGACCGAAGCTCTGGAAACACCATATATTTT	CASSQSEDRSSGNTIYF
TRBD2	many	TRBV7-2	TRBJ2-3	TGTGCCAGCAGCCGAACTAGCGGGGGGGCTATTACGCAGTATTTT	CASSRTSGGAITQYF
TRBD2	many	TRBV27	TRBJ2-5	TGTGCCAGCAGTACGGGGGGACTGGGAGAGACCCAGTACTTC	CASSTGGLGETQYF
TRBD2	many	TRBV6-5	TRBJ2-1	TGTGCCAGCAGTTCGCTAACTTTAGCGGGGGGGCCCGATGAGCAGTTCTTC	CASSSLTLAGGPDEQFF
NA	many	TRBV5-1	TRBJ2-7	TGCGCCAGCAGCCCCTGGAACAGGGATCACGAGCAGTACTTC	CASSPWNRDHEQYF
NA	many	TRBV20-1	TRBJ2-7	TGCAGTGCTAGCAGGGGAATTCTGTCCTACGAGCAGTACTTC	CSASRGILSYEQYF
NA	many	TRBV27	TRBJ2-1	TGTGCCAGCAGTTTAGGGGACTCCGGGTGGGAGCAGTTCTTC	CASSLGDSGWEQFF
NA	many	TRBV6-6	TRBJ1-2	TGTGCCAGCAGCCGCGACTCTAACTATGGCTACACCTTC	CASSRDSNYGYTF
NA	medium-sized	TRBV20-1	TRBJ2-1	TGCAGTGCTAGTCTAGGGCGACTATCCTACAATGAGCAGTTCTTC	CSASLGRLSYNEQFF
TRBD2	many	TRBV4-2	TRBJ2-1	TGTGCCAGCAGCCAAGTCTACCCAGCGGGGGGCACCTACAATGAGCAGTTCTTC	CASSQVYPAGGTYNEQFF
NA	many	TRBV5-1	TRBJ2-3	TGCGCCAGCAGCTTGGCGGGTTTTGGGACAGATACGCAGTATTTT	CASSLAGFGTDTQYF
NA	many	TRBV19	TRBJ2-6	TGTGCCAGTAGTATCTCGGACTCTGGGGCCAACGTCCTGACTTTC	CASSISDSGANVLTF
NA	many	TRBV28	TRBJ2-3	TGTGCCAGCAGTTCCCCAGGATACCGCGATACGCAGTATTTT	CASSSPGYRDTQYF
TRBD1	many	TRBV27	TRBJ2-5	TGTGCCAGCAGTCCCCGACAGGGGGCCGACGAGACCCAGTACTTC	CASSPRQGADETQYF
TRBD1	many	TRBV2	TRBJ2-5	TGTGCCAGCAATCTCGACAGGGGAGGCGAGACCCAGTACTTC	CASNLDRGGETQYF
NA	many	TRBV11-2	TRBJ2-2	TGTGCCAGCAGTCCTCACGCCCAGACCGGGGAGCTGTTTTTT	CASSPHAQTGELFF
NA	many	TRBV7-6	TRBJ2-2	TGTGCCAGCAGCTTAGCCAGGCCGGGGACCACCGGGGAGCTGTTTTTT	CASSLARPGTTGELFF
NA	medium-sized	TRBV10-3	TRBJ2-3	TGTGCCATCAGTGAGTCGACTCAAACAGATACGCAGTATTTT	CAISESTQTDTQYF
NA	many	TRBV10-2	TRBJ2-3	TGCGCCAGCAGTGATGGGTATACGCAGTATTTT	CASSDGYTQYF
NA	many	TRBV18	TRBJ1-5	TGTGCCAGCTCTCAGGACCGTCTCAATCAGCCCCAGCATTTT	CASSQDRLNQPQHF
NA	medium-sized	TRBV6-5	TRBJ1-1	TGTGCCAGCAAACCATCAGGGGTTTTCACTGAAGCTTTCTTT	CASKPSGVFTEAFF
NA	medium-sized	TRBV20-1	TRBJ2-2	TGCAGTGCTAGAGACGGGACACCCCCGGGGGGGGAGCTGTTTTTT	CSARDGTPPGGELFF
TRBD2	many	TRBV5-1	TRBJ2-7	TGCGCCAGCGCCTCGGGGGGACCCGACGAGCAGTACTTC	CASASGGPDEQYF
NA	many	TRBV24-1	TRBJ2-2	TGTGCCACCAGTGATTCCCGGTTCTCGAAGGCCGGGGAGCTGTTTTTT	CATSDSRFSKAGELFF
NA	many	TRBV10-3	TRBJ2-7	TGTGCCATCAGGTCGGCGGGGGACAATCCCTACGAGCAGTACTTC	CAIRSAGDNPYEQYF
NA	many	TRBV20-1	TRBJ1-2	TGCAGTGCGGCCCTAAGGAGCTATGGCTACACCTTC	CSAALRSYGYTF
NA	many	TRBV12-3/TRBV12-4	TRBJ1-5	TGTGCCAGCAGTTTAAATAGCAATCAGCCCCAGCATTTT	CASSLNSNQPQHF
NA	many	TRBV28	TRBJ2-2	TGTGCCAGCAGACCTACGGACGCGAACACCGGGGAGCTGTTTTTT	CASRPTDANTGELFF
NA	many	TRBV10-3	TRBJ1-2	TGTGCCATCATGGGGGGATCTGGCTACACCTTC	CAIMGGSGYTF
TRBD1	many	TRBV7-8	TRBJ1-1	TGTGCCAGCAGCCCCTGGGACAGTTCGAACACTGAAGCTTTCTTT	CASSPWDSSNTEAFF
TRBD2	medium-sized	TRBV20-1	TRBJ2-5	TGCAGTGCTAGAGGGGAGCGGGGGGGTATGGGGGCCCAGTACTTC	CSARGERGGMGAQYF
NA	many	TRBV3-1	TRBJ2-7	TGTGCCAGCAGCCAAGGGGTAGCGGAACCTTACGAGCAGTACTTC	CASSQGVAEPYEQYF
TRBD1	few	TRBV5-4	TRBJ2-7	TGTGCCAGCCGGGGGACAGGGGACGAGCAGTACTTC	CASRGTGDEQYF
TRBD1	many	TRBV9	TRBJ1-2	TGTGCCAGCAGCGCATCCGGGACGGACAGGGAAGATGGCTACACCTTC	CASSASGTDREDGYTF
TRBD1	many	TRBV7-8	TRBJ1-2	TGTGCCAGCAGCTTAGACGCAGGGGGCGGGGATGGCTACACCTTC	CASSLDAGGGDGYTF
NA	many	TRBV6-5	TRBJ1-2	TGTGCCAGCAGTTTACATAGAACTATCGGCTACACCTTC	CASSLHRTIGYTF
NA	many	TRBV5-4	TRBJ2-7	TGTGCCAGCAGTTCAGGGAGGGACAGCGCACCTTACGAGCAGTACTTC	CASSSGRDSAPYEQYF
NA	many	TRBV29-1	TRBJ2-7	TGCAGCGTTGACCTCCAGACAGGCGAGCAGTACTTC	CSVDLQTGEQYF
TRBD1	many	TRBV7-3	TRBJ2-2	TGTGCCAGCAGCCCGCAGGGGACAGGGAACGGCGGGGAGCTGTTTTTT	CASSPQGTGNGGELFF
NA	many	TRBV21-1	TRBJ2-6	TGTGCCAGCAGCATTAGGCGGGAATCGGGACACTGGAACTCTGGGGCCAACGTCCTGACTTTC	CASSIRRESGHWNSGANVLTF
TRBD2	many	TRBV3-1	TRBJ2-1	TGTGCCAGCAGCCAAGATCAAGGACTAGCGGGAATCAATGAGCAGTTCTTC	CASSQDQGLAGINEQFF